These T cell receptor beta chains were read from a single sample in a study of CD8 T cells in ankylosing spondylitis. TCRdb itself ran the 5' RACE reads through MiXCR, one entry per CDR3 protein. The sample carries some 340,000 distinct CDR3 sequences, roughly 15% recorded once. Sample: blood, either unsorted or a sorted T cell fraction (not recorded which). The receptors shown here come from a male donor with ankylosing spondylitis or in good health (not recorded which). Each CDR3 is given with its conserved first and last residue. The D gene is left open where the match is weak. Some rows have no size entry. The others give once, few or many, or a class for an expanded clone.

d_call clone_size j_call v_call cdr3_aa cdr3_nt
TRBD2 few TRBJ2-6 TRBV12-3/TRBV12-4 CASSPPTSGQVTLTF TGTGCCAGCAGCCCACCGACTAGCGGGCAAGTTACGCTGACTTTC
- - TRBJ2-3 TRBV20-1 CSAAMNRFGGPDTQYF TGCAGTGCAGCGATGAATAGATTCGGTGGCCCAGATACGCAGTATTTT
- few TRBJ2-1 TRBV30 CAWRPPGPNNEQFF TGTGCCTGGAGGCCGCCCGGCCCTAACAATGAGCAGTTCTTC
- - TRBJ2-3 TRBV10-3 CAISEPAADTQYF TGTGCCATCAGTGAGCCCGCCGCAGATACGCAGTATTTT
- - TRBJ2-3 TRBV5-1 CASSLAVTGQSTDTQYF TGCGCCAGCAGCTTGGCCGTGACAGGTCAAAGCACAGATACGCAGTATTTT
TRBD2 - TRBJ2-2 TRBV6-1 CASRSGGAVTGELFF TGTGCCAGCAGATCGGGAGGGGCCGTCACCGGGGAGCTGTTTTTT
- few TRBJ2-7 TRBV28 CASSLSPWEQYF TGTGCCAGCAGTTTGAGCCCGTGGGAGCAGTACTTC
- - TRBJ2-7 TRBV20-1 CSARNPWTGLGPSYEQYF TGCAGTGCTAGAAATCCATGGACGGGGCTTGGACCCTCCTACGAGCAGTACTTC
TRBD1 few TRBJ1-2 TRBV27 CASSLRTGANYGYTF TGTGCCAGCAGTCTTCGGACAGGAGCGAACTATGGCTACACCTTC
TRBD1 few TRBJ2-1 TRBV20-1 CSARGQQGAYNEQFF TGCAGTGCTAGAGGGCAACAGGGGGCCTACAATGAGCAGTTCTTC
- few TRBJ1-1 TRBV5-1 CASSLTWGGTEAFF TGCGCCAGCAGCTTGACCTGGGGGGGCACTGAAGCTTTCTTT
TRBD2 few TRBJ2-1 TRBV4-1 CASSQALAGVYNEQFF TGCGCCAGCAGCCAAGCACTAGCGGGAGTCTACAATGAGCAGTTCTTC
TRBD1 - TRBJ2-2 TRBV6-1 CASSESWQGAGGELFF TGTGCCAGCAGTGAGAGTTGGCAGGGGGCCGGCGGGGAGCTGTTTTTT
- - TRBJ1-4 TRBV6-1 CASSGSGLGNEKLFF TGTGCCAGCAGTGGGTCAGGCCTCGGGAATGAAAAACTGTTTTTT
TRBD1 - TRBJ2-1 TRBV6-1 CASRQGTGKDEQFF TGTGCCAGCAGGCAGGGGACAGGGAAGGATGAGCAGTTCTTC
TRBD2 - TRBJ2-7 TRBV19 CASSISGGSPYEQYF TGTGCCAGTAGTATTTCGGGGGGTAGTCCCTACGAGCAGTACTTC
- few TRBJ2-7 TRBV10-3 CAISEKGHRAEQYF TGTGCCATCAGTGAAAAAGGACACCGGGCCGAGCAGTACTTC
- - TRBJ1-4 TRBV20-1 CSAGGPATNEKLFF TGCAGTGCTGGTGGGCCTGCAACTAATGAAAAACTGTTTTTT
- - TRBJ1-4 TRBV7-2 CASSLWINEKLFF TGTGCCAGCAGCTTGTGGATTAATGAAAAACTGTTTTTT
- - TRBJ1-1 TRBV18 CASSPPEKGENTEAFF TGTGCCAGCTCACCACCGGAAAAAGGCGAGAACACTGAAGCTTTCTTT
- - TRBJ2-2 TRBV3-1 CASSQGDTGELFF TGTGCCAGCAGCCAGGGGGACACCGGGGAGCTGTTTTTT
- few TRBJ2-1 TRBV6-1 CASSGPTMGEQFF TGTGCCAGCAGTGGACCCACGATGGGTGAGCAGTTCTTC
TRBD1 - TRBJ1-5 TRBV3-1 CASSQAGTGGNQPQHF TGTGCCAGCAGCCAGGCCGGGACAGGGGGAAATCAGCCCCAGCATTTT
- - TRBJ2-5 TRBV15 CATSRGVETQYF TGTGCCACCAGCAGGGGAGTAGAGACCCAGTACTTC
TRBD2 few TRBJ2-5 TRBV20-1 CSAPLAGGRGETQYF TGCAGTGCTCCTTTGGCGGGAGGGCGGGGGGAGACCCAGTACTTC
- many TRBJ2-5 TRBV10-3 CAISLQRIETQYF TGTGCCATCAGTCTTCAACGTATAGAGACCCAGTACTTC
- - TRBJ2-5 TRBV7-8 CASSYLPRETQYF TGTGCCAGCAGCTACCTACCCAGAGAGACCCAGTACTTC
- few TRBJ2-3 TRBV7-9 CASSVSTDTQYF TGTGCCAGCAGCGTGAGCACAGATACGCAGTATTTT